The entry below gives a single T cell receptor beta chain sequence along with its context. Its antigen is undetermined. The data are from a study of cytomegalovirus exposure and HLA in healthy donors. Points from the study as a whole: In vitro experiments confirmed that a few CMV-associated chains were specific for CMV antigens.

PCR amplification relied on 60 Vbeta primers (plus 13 Jbeta primers). TCRdb keeps only in-frame clones here, not all; method: immunoSEQ multiplex PCR. The data contain some 160,000 clones, approximately 78% of them seen just once; the ten biggest clones take up 3.5% to 4.5%. This TCR was recovered from a middle-aged woman in good health and CMV-seropositive. The sample consisted of PBMCs.

Here the CDR3 reads CSVVGSLVDTQYF. CDR3 DNA: TGCAGCGTTGTTGGTAGCCTTGTAGATACGCAGTATTTT. The V and J genes are TRBV29-1 and TRBJ2-3; D remains ambiguous. This CDR3 comprises 13 residues. CDR1 is SQVTM, CDR2 ANQGSEA, per germline. Trimming removed 4 bases at V and 5 bases at J, with 13 bases between.